This T cell receptor beta chain was captured in a study of post-analysis software for immune sequencing data (dated by TCRdb to 2015 to 2017). Regarding the study in general: Relapsing-remitting, secondary progressive and progressive-relapsing multiple sclerosis were recorded as disease courses, and subtype annotation was lacking for some patients. A subset of samples was prepared in parallel using single-end sample barcoding, then pooled and co-amplified after Illumina adapter ligation. Patient repertoires were compared against over ten previously published healthy control repertoires from donors aged 6 to 25 years. The study at large found these results: Patients showed significantly higher frequencies than controls for several TRBV segments, among them TRBV5-6, TRBV5-1 and TRBV20-1. The control group was slightly older than the multiple sclerosis patient group. Compared with controls, multiple sclerosis patients had significantly lower normalized Chao1 diversity, a finding suggesting substantial peripheral T-cell clonal expansion. Direct clustering with F measure revealed strong co-clustering of samples prepared in the same batch, which led to a batch-effect correction.

The CDR3 sequence holds 11 residues, the cysteine and phenylalanine included. Kept here is only the CDR3 DNA, which spans 33 bases and is read in frame from base 1. CDR1 SGHVS and CDR2 FQNEAQ were looked up in the germline V gene. The junction carries 14 bases between V and J, which are trimmed by 5 bases and 15 bases respectively. In its sample, this clonotype was seen a few times. Its binding antigen is unknown. Base qualities are missing; no much larger clone stands one base away. Library generation was performed with PCR. The instrument given in TCRdb is Illumina HiSeq 2500. To reduce PCR and sequencing biases, unique molecular identifiers were built into the TCR beta cDNA libraries. Per 1 to 10 million input T cells, roughly 0.5 million cDNA molecules were obtained, such that each molecule approximated one T cell. The patient libraries were prepared and sequenced with the same protocol used for the earlier healthy control dataset. Samples belonging to the same batch were prepared together, multiplexed and sequenced on a shared HiSeq lane. The paper's data handling went like this. Raw barcoded reads were processed with MIGEC, discarding single-read molecular identifier groups before consensus assembly and CDR3 extraction. VDJtools was used for post-analysis of the clonotype tables, and diversity was normalized by down-sampling every dataset to the size of the smallest sample. To correct batch-related cross-sample contamination, repertoire overlap clustering matched CDR3 amino acid sequences but not nucleotide sequences. TCRdb handled the public reads itself, with Q25 trimming in fastp and clone calling in MiXCR, and kept productive beta chains. All rows with the same CDR3 protein become a single entry with the most common DNA and genes. The V and J calls, along with clone size, are taken from TCRdb and not from the paper's own processing. The sample table records some 700,000 distinct CDR3 sequences; roughly three fifths of these occur just once. Jointly, the top ten make up about 11% of the sample.

TCR beta repertoires were profiled from peripheral blood of roughly 13 young patients with multiple sclerosis to demonstrate the VDJtools post-analysis software. The patients with multiple sclerosis were children and adolescents between 6 and 15 years of age. The TCR originated in a girl aged 2-10 years with multiple sclerosis. The sample was blood. This receptor chain uses TRBV7-8 and TRBJ2-1, and TRBD2 may be the D gene, going by 6 matching bases. Read as DNA, the sequence is TGTGCCAGCAGCGCACCGGGACTGCGGTTCTTC. This encodes CASSAPGLRFF.